This T cell receptor (beta chain) was sequenced in a study of spatial heterogeneity in lung cancer. Whole-study results and caveats: It was found that expanded intratumoral alpha and beta TCR counts tracked tumor mutation counts.

Time point here: sample taken at primary tumor resection. TCRdb processed the 5' RACE reads anew with MiXCR; each CDR3 protein has one entry. The sample has about 23,000 distinct CDR3 sequences, 6.4% seen once. This CDR3 is 16 amino acids long. The germline V gene encodes CDR1 SNHLY and CDR2 FYNNEI. The V gene lost 5 bases and the J gene lost 0 bases, with 16 bases spanning the gap. This clonotype appeared many times. Its antigen is as yet unknown. This chain joins TRBV2 and TRBJ2-5; a possible D gene is TRBD1 (7 bases). The receptor was derived from a male donor with early-stage non-small cell lung cancer. The sample consisted of lung tumor tissue, taken at surgery. The CDR3 here is CASSRYRGGYQETQYF. CDR3 coding DNA: TGTGCCAGCAGTCGTTACAGGGGAGGTTACCAAGAGACCCAGTACTTC.